A single sample is the source of the 5 T cell receptor beta chains below, sequenced in a study of blood T cell repertoires in COVID-19. TCRdb's table, derived via immunoSEQ multiplex PCR, lists solely in-frame clones and lacks some. The sample consists of 170,000 or so clones, around four fifths of them appearing once. Input material: PBMCs or T cells enriched from blood (not recorded which). The origin of the receptors is a woman aged 50 to 65 who had recovered from COVID-19.

The V and J genes are TRBV27 and TRBJ2-1, with 8 bases aligning to TRBD1. CDR1 MNHEY and CDR2 SMNVEV come from the germline V gene (reference sequence). The CDR3 is 15 residues long. V gave up 4 bases and J gave up 3 bases; unmatched junction bases: 5. CDR3 in DNA: TGTGCCAGCAGTTACGGGACAGGATTCTACAATGAGCAGTTCTTC. This codes for CASSYGTGFYNEQFF.

The chain joins TRBV5-1 to TRBJ2-2; D unresolved. Trimming removed 0 bases at V and 6 bases at J, with 9 bases between. This CDR3 is built from 14 residues. CDR1 is SGHRS, CDR2 YFSETQ, per germline. CDR3 sequence: CASSLALGAGELFF. The CDR3 DNA is TGCGCCAGCAGCTTGGCTCTGGGCGCCGGGGAGCTGTTTTTT.

A single count supports this clone. This chain uses TRBV7-6 with TRBJ2-5; perhaps TRBD1 as D (6 bases). CDR3 length: 16 residues. V was trimmed by 2 bases and J by 2 bases, leaving 15 bases between them. CDR1 is SGHVS and CDR2 is FNYEAQ in the germline V gene. The CDR3 DNA follows: TGTGCCAGCAGCTTATGGTCAGGGGCCCTTCAAGAGACCCAGTACTTC. Amino acid sequence: CASSLWSGALQETQYF.

J is TRBJ2-1 and V is TRBV28, with D tentatively TRBD1 (6 bases). The V end was cut by 6 bases, the J end by 2 bases, with 11 bases between. The CDR3 runs 14 residues. Germline V CDR1 and CDR2: MDHEN, SYDVKM. CDR3 in DNA: TGTGCCAGCAGAGGGGGAGTTACCTACAATGAGCAGTTCTTC. Protein product: CASRGGVTYNEQFF.

This sequence joins TRBV28 and TRBJ2-1; perhaps TRBD2 as D (6 bases). The V end lost 2 bases, the J end lost 4 bases, and 15 bases lay between the germline ends. Germline CDR1 MDHEN, CDR2 SYDVKM. The CDR3 covers 16 residues. The chain's CDR3 is CASSLRLDILYNEQFF. The CDR3 DNA sequence: TGTGCCAGCAGTTTAAGACTAGATATTCTTTACAATGAGCAGTTCTTC.